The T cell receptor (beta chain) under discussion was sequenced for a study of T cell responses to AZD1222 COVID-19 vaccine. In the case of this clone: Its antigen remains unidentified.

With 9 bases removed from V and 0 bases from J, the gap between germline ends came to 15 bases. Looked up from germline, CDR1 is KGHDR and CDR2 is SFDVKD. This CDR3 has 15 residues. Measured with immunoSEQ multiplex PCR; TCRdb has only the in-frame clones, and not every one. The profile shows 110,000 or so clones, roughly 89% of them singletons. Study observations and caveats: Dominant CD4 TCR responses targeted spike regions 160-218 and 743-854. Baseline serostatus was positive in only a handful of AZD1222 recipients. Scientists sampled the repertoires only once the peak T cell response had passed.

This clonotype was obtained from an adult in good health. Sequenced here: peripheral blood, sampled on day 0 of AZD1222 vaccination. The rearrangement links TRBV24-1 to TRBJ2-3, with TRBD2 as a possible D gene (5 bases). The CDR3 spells CATARGRTSTDTQYF. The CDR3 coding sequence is TGTGCCACCGCCCGGGGAAGGACTAGCACAGATACGCAGTATTTT.